A single sample gave rise to the 21 T cell receptor beta chains below, sequenced in a study of T cells in tuberculosis. Time point denoted: new active TB diagnosis, blood taken before or within 7 days of starting treatment. Some clones are missing from TCRdb's copy, which holds only in-frame ones; the method was immunoSEQ multiplex PCR. The profile shows about 35,000 clones, nearly 90% of them singletons. Here the sequenced sample was PBMCs, taken at tuberculosis diagnosis. These receptors all stem from an adult with tuberculosis.

The rearrangement links TRBV28 to TRBJ1-1, with D perhaps matching TRBD1 (6 bases). Trimming pared 0 bases from V and 8 bases from J, leaving 19 bases between. The CDR3 is 16 residues long. Germline V CDR1 and CDR2: MDHEN, SYDVKM. In DNA form, the CDR3 reads TGTGCCAGCAGTTTATGGGACGCGACCGGAACAGGGGAAGCTTTCTTT. Translation: CASSLWDATGTGEAFF.

This rearrangement joins TRBV30 to TRBJ1-5, with no clear D. Trimming shortened V by 2 bases and J by 3 bases, and 8 bases separated the two germline ends. CDR3 length: 13 amino acids. The germline gives CDR1 GTSNPN, CDR2 SVGIG (reference sequence). The CDR3 coding sequence is TGTGCCTGGAGTCCTCAGGCCAATCAGCCCCAGCATTTT. It encodes CAWSPQANQPQHF.

J is TRBJ2-3 and V is TRBV15; 11 bases map to TRBD1. J lost 5 bases, V lost 4 bases, and 2 bases had no gene match. The CDR3 extends over 14 amino acids. Per the germline V gene, CDR1 is LNHNV and CDR2 is YYDKDF (reference sequence). CDR3 nucleotides: TGTGCCACCAGCATTGGGACAGGGGGAGATACGCAGTATTTT. This codes for CATSIGTGGDTQYF.

This clone was found a few times. The gene calls are TRBV2 and TRBJ1-1; TRBD1 might be the D (5 bases). CDR3 length: 15 amino acids. The V gene lost 9 bases and the J gene lost 1 base, with 18 bases spanning the gap. CDR1 SNHLY and CDR2 FYNNEI come from the germline V gene. CDR3 sequence reads: CASTFYATGNTEAFF. The CDR3 bases are TGTGCCAGTACCTTCTACGCTACAGGGAACACTGAAGCTTTCTTT.

This rearrangement joins TRBV7-2 to TRBJ2-3; TRBD1 agrees at 9 bases. Germline V CDR1 and CDR2: SGHTA, FQGNSA. V lost 6 bases to trimming and J lost 1 base; unmatched junction nucleotides: 8. This CDR3 has 16 residues. The CDR3 DNA sequence: TGTGCCAGCAGTGCCGGGACAGGGTTTGGCACAGATACGCAGTATTTT. It codes for CASSAGTGFGTDTQYF.

J is TRBJ2-5 and V is TRBV7-2, with 9 bases that match TRBD2. V lost 5 bases, J lost 5 bases, and 12 bases stayed unmatched. Germline-derived CDR1 and CDR2 are SGHTA and FQGNSA. This CDR3 is 16 amino acids long. CDR3: CASSLGGAGGRETQYF. Here the CDR3 DNA reads TGTGCCAGCAGCCTGGGGGGAGCGGGGGGACGGGAGACCCAGTACTTC.

The rearrangement links TRBV5-1 to TRBJ1-1; no definite D call. The germline gives CDR1 SGHRS, CDR2 YFSETQ. The germline V and J ends were trimmed by 4 bases and 6 bases, with 22 bases remaining between them. The length of the CDR3 is 16 residues. The CDR3 loop is CASSRALEAAPSEAFF. CDR3 nucleotides: TGCGCCAGCAGCCGCGCCTTGGAGGCAGCCCCCTCTGAAGCTTTCTTT.

This chain's CDR3 is CASRWTDHYGYTF. CDR3 in DNA: TGTGCCAGCAGGTGGACTGATCACTATGGCTACACCTTC. The chain recombines TRBV6-1 with TRBJ1-2; D remains ambiguous. The length of the CDR3 is 13 residues. Trimming shortened V by 6 bases and J by 3 bases, and 11 bases separated the two germline ends. Germline loops: CDR1 MNHNS, CDR2 SASEGT.

This clone was detected once. This chain joins TRBV5-1 and TRBJ2-7; D gene ambiguous. This CDR3 comprises 13 residues. CDR1 is SGHRS and CDR2 is YFSETQ in the germline V gene. Trimming took 7 bases from V and 2 from J, leaving 13 bases between them. CDR3 loop: CASRDPRAYEQYF. CDR3 bases: TGCGCCAGCCGAGACCCCCGGGCCTACGAGCAGTACTTC.

The chain couples TRBV29-1 to TRBJ2-1; D is perhaps TRBD2 (5 bases). This CDR3 has 16 amino acids. Germline loops: CDR1 SQVTM, CDR2 ANQGSEA. V was cut by 2 bases and J by 1 base, with 15 bases left in between. The CDR3 region is CSVERRSDISYNEQFF. The CDR3 bases are TGCAGCGTTGAAAGGAGGAGCGACATATCCTACAATGAGCAGTTCTTC.

This clone was found a few times. V gene TRBV21-1 combines with J gene TRBJ2-7; the D call of TRBD2 is as the table states it, not checked on the DNA. TRBV21-1 is a documented pseudogene. The CDR3 sequence is 15 residues long. Here the CDR3 reads CASSSLGTSGSEQYF. Written as DNA, the CDR3 is TGTGCCAGCAGCTCCCTAGGAACTAGCGGATCCGAGCAGTACTTC.

This clone was counted a single time. V and J are TRBV9 and TRBJ1-2, with D tentatively TRBD1 (6 bases). Trimming pared 4 bases from V and 1 base from J, leaving 14 bases between. In germline, CDR1 is SGDLS, CDR2 YYNGEE. The CDR3 extends over 15 amino acids. In DNA, the CDR3 is TGTGCCAGCAGCCGAAGGGACAACTTTAACTATGGCTACACCTTC. It translates to CASSRRDNFNYGYTF.

The CDR3 loop reads CASSIGLAVPHTQYF. The DNA for the CDR3 is TGTGCCAGTAGTATAGGACTAGCCGTCCCCCATACGCAGTATTTT. The chain carries TRBV19 and TRBJ2-3, with 7 bases fitting TRBD2. The J segment lost 7 bases and the V segment lost 1 base, leaving 8 bases of the junction unmatched. Germline lookup yields CDR1 LNHDA and CDR2 SQIVND (reference sequence). This CDR3 comprises 15 residues. The full variable domain, completed using reference TRBV19 and TRBJ2-3, is DGGITQSPKYLFRKEGQNVTLSCEQNLNHDAMYWYRQDPGQGLRLIYYSQIVNDFQKGDIAEGYSVSREKKESFPLTVTSAQKNPTAFYLCASSIGLAVPHTQYFGPGTRLTVL.

The CDR3, as DNA: TGTGCCAGCAGTTTTGGACTAGCGCAGTGGGGCACAGATACGCAGTATTTT. Its protein product is CASSFGLAQWGTDTQYF. The chain employs TRBV28 and TRBJ2-3, with 9 bases fitting TRBD2. Germline V gene sequence: CDR1 MDHEN, CDR2 SYDVKM. V was clipped by 3 bases and J by 1 base; unmatched bases: 8. This CDR3 has 17 residues.

V usage is TRBV28 and J usage is TRBJ2-7; a possible D gene is TRBD2 (6 bases). V was pared by 2 bases and J by 5 bases, with 19 bases between. The germline V gene encodes CDR1 MDHEN and CDR2 SYDVKM. The CDR3 is 16 residues long. CDR3 region: CASSLGTGTLGHEQYF. The CDR3 DNA follows: TGTGCCAGCAGTTTAGGTACGGGGACTCTGGGTCACGAGCAGTACTTC.

This clone was seen a single time. The rearrangement links TRBV4-3 to TRBJ2-1; possibly TRBD2 for D (5 bases). The CDR3 totals 17 residues. Germline-derived CDR1 and CDR2 are LGHNA and YSLEER. Trimming shortened V by 0 bases and J by 0 bases, and 12 bases separated the two germline ends. CDR3: CASSQDPRGSSYNEQFF. CDR3 DNA: TGCGCCAGCAGCCAAGATCCCCGAGGGAGCTCCTACAATGAGCAGTTCTTC.

This clone was counted once. V is TRBV7-9 and J is TRBJ1-1, with D perhaps TRBD1 (5 bases). Germline V gene data show CDR1 as SEHNR and CDR2 as FQNEAQ (reference sequence). Deletions cut 1 base from V and 10 bases from J, with 13 bases between. The CDR3 is 13 residues long. Here the CDR3 DNA reads TGTGCCAGCAGCTTAGGGGTAGGGGAAGGAGCTTTCTTT. Translated, it gives CASSLGVGEGAFF.

This rearrangement joins TRBV28 to TRBJ2-2; 9 nucleotides agree with TRBD1. Germline V lookup: CDR1 MDHEN, CDR2 SYDVKM. J was trimmed by 7 bases and V by 5 bases; bases with no gene match: 11. CDR3 length: 16 residues. The CDR3 region is CASSPGQGVLDGELFF. The CDR3 DNA reads TGTGCCAGCAGTCCGGGACAGGGAGTTTTGGACGGGGAGCTGTTTTTT. Complete variable domain (other parts from reference TRBV28 and TRBJ2-2): DVKVTQSSRYLVKRTGEKVFLECVQDMDHENMFWYRQDPGLGLRLIYFSYDVKMKEKGDIPEGYSVSREKKERFSLILESASTNQTSMYLCASSPGQGVLDGELFFGEGSRLTVL.

The chain couples TRBV30 to TRBJ1-6, with TRBD1 matching 8 bases. Trimming removed 1 base from V and 7 bases from J; junction bases left unmatched: 6. The CDR3 sequence is 15 residues long. CDR1 and CDR2 (germline): GTSNPN, SVGIG (reference sequence). This CDR3 reads CAWSAPDRVNSPLHF. CDR3 nucleotides: TGTGCCTGGAGTGCCCCGGACAGGGTGAATTCACCCCTCCACTTT. The whole variable domain, filled in from reference TRBV30 and TRBJ1-6, reads SQTIHQWPATLVQPVGSPLSLECTVEGTSNPNLYWYRQAAGRGLQLLFYSVGIGQISSEVPQNLSASRPQDRQFILSSKKLLLSDSGFYLCAWSAPDRVNSPLHFGNGTRLTVT.

This clone occurred once. In DNA, the CDR3 is TGCGCCAGCAGCCCGTCTGAGGGAAATGGCTACACCTTC. Protein: CASSPSEGNGYTF. The gene calls are TRBV4-1 and TRBJ1-2, with D uncertain. This CDR3 contains 13 residues. Per germline, CDR1 MGHRA and CDR2 YSYEKL. V shed 4 bases and J shed 6 bases, with 12 bases lying between them.

The rearrangement joins TRBV4-1 to TRBJ2-5; perhaps TRBD2 as D (5 bases). The CDR3 consists of 15 residues. Trimming stripped 1 base from V and 2 bases from J, with 11 bases between. The germline V gene encodes CDR1 MGHRA and CDR2 YSYEKL. The chain's CDR3 is CASSQAGLAQETQYF. The CDR3 nucleotides are TGCGCCAGCAGCCAAGCCGGACTTGCGCAAGAGACCCAGTACTTC.